Detailed here is one T cell receptor beta chain. Its specificity is not known. From germline, CDR1 is SGHRS and CDR2 YFSETQ. The CDR3 loop spans 16 amino acids. With 0 bases clipped from V and 4 bases from J, the junction kept 10 bases outside the gene matches. Assay runs were performed at deep level. Sequenced by immunoSEQ multiplex PCR; TCRdb stores in-frame clones only, minus some. The table shows approximately 1.4 million clones, with 95% to 99% occurring only once. This sample is drawn from a study of shared clonotypes between healthy human individuals. Whole-study results and caveats: The rarefaction results pointed to incomplete sorted-subset sequencing despite large depth.

The rearrangement joins TRBV5-1 to TRBJ2-7; 7 bases are shared with TRBD2. The receptor was isolated from a man aged 25 to 40 in good health. Specimen: naive CD4+ T cells sorted from blood. The sample's subset: CD45RA+ positively selected. The CDR3 reads CASSLALLGRGYEQYF. CDR3 nucleotides: TGCGCCAGCAGCTTGGCCCTCCTAGGGCGGGGGTACGAGCAGTACTTC. Drawing the rest from reference TRBV5-1 and TRBJ2-7, the complete variable domain is KAGVTQTPRYLIKTRGQQVTLSCSPISGHRSVSWYQQTPGQGLQFLFEYFSETQRNKGNFPGRFSGRQFSNSRSEMNVSTLELGDSALYLCASSLALLGRGYEQYFGPGTRLTVT.